What follows is one TCR beta chain and its context. Its antigen is as yet unknown. The table came from immunoSEQ multiplex PCR; TCRdb's copy has only in-frame clones and leaves some out. This table holds 96,000 or so clones, about four fifths found once. If patients had autoimmune disease history or systemic immunosuppression, they were excluded. At cycle 4 day 1, cycle 7 day 1, and baseline, blood was sampled. The sample comes from a study of OX40 agonist ivuxolimab in advanced cancers. Study-wide findings and caveats: Expanded clones belonging to CD8+ T cells outnumbered, on average, those of CD4+. In the 0.1 to 3.0 mg/kg range, CD4+ and CD8+ blood T cells had expanded clonally by week 6.

This CDR3 has 12 residues. Germline V gene lookup returns CDR1 SGHNT and CDR2 YYREEE (reference sequence). Trimming left V 4 bases short and J 5 bases short, with 10 bases between. V gene TRBV5-4 combines with J gene TRBJ2-7; unclear D gene. The receptor comes from an adult with an advanced solid tumor such as melanoma, head and neck, liver or kidney cancer. Sequences were derived from CD4+ or CD8+ T cells sorted from blood, sampled in a trial of the OX40 agonist ivuxolimab. The CDR3 nucleotides read TGTGCCAGCAGCCAAGTCCAGAACGAGCAGTACTTC. Translating gives CASSQVQNEQYF.